This T cell receptor beta chain was recorded in a study of blood T cell repertoires in COVID-19. Overall study: Italy, Spain and the United States were the sources of the convalescent and acute COVID-19 samples. T cells, B-cell-depleted T cells, or PBMCs supplied cDNA or gDNA.

Germline V lookup: CDR1 SGHNT, CDR2 YYREEE (reference sequence). The CDR3 has 16 amino acids. The trim removed 1 base at V and 8 bases at J, leaving 10 bases unmatched. The authors' processing: Nucleated cell number was recorded as an estimate derived from reference gene primer amplification. Repertoires were generated with immunoSEQ multiplex PCR, while TCRdb's copy carries only in-frame clones and drops some. V and J calls and clone size are those listed in that table; D and trimming were worked out from the DNA. Among approximately 270,000 clones listed, roughly 88% were seen once. The rearrangement links TRBV5-4 to TRBJ2-2; TRBD2 matches at 8 bases. The origin of this receptor is an elderly man with acute or convalescent COVID-19. The material sequenced was peripheral blood. CDR3 sequence reads: CASSLRAGVIKGELFF. The CDR3 coding sequence is TGTGCCAGCAGCTTGCGAGCGGGAGTTATTAAGGGGGAGCTGTTTTTT.